The present TCR beta chain was sequenced within a study of OX40 agonist ivuxolimab in advanced cancers. Measured with immunoSEQ multiplex PCR; TCRdb has only the in-frame clones, and not every one. The repertoire holds 15,000 to 20,000 clones, with approximately 80% as singletons. CDR1 and CDR2 from the germline V gene are LNHDA and SQIVND (reference sequence). The CDR3 covers 13 residues. Trimming shortened V by 3 bases and J by 8 bases, and 13 bases separated the two germline ends. The sample consisted of CD4+ or CD8+ T cells sorted from blood, taken in a trial of the OX40 agonist ivuxolimab. This TCR was sampled from an adult with an advanced solid tumor such as melanoma, head and neck, liver or kidney cancer. The V and J genes are TRBV19 and TRBJ1-2; D unresolved. The CDR3 sequence is CASSMERLRGYTF. CDR3 bases: TGTGCCAGTAGTATGGAACGTTTGAGAGGCTACACCTTC.